These 7 T cell receptor beta chains came from one sample sequenced in a study of blood T cell repertoires in COVID-19. Here immunoSEQ multiplex PCR was the method, and the copy in TCRdb shows in-frame clones only, minus some. The sample yields about 290,000 clones, around four fifths seen once. The sequenced sample was peripheral blood. Every receptor here comes from a woman between 50 and 59 years old with active or convalescent COVID-19.

The chain joins TRBV5-1 to TRBJ1-2; TRBD1 matches 7 bases. CDR1 and CDR2 (germline): SGHRS, YFSETQ. V trimming: 2 bases; J trimming: 7 bases; junction bases outside the gene matches: 8. The CDR3 consists of 14 residues. The CDR3 loop reads CASSLQGSAFGYTF. The CDR3 DNA sequence: TGCGCCAGCAGCTTACAGGGGAGTGCTTTTGGCTACACCTTC.

This chain uses TRBV19 with TRBJ1-3; 7 bases line up with TRBD1. Germline CDR1 LNHDA, CDR2 SQIVND (reference sequence). This CDR3 is 16 amino acids long. J lost 0 bases, V lost 9 bases, and 11 bases had no gene match. The CDR3 region is CASTDRALVSGNTIYF. DNA for the CDR3: TGTGCCAGCACCGACAGGGCCCTTGTCTCTGGAAACACCATATATTTT.

For the CDR3, the DNA is TGTGCCAGCAGTTACAGGGGAGGTGGGAACACTGAAGCTTTCTTT. It is translated as CASSYRGGGNTEAFF. The gene calls are TRBV28 and TRBJ1-1; 7 nucleotides align to TRBD1. This CDR3 has 15 residues. After removal of 4 bases from V and 1 base from J, the junction contained 6 bases not matched to a gene. The germline V gene has CDR1 MDHEN and CDR2 SYDVKM.

The table lists this clone with many counts. The chain joins TRBV5-6 to TRBJ2-1; 7 nucleotides align to TRBD2. The length of the CDR3 is 17 residues. V shed 4 bases, J shed 7 bases, and the junction held 17 bases outside the gene matches. The germline V gene encodes CDR1 SGHDT and CDR2 YYEEEE. CDR3 bases: TGTGCCAGCAGCATCAGTAAACGTCAGCGGGGAAGAAATGAGCAGTTCTTC. Protein: CASSISKRQRGRNEQFF.

J is TRBJ1-2 and V is TRBV5-6, with TRBD1 as a possible D gene (5 bases). Germline V CDR1 and CDR2: SGHDT, YYEEEE. Trimming left V 4 bases short and J 4 bases short, with 14 bases between. The CDR3 contains 14 residues. The chain's CDR3 is CASSLKGVSYGYTF. CDR3 DNA: TGTGCCAGCAGCCTGAAAGGGGTGTCCTATGGCTACACCTTC.

CDR3 residues: CASSQDLGGVSKNIQYF. CDR3 DNA sequence: TGCGCCAGCAGCCAAGATCTAGGAGGGGTCTCAAAAAACATTCAGTACTTC. The chain recombines TRBV4-1 with TRBJ2-4; D may be TRBD2 (6 bases). This CDR3 has 17 amino acids. Germline CDR1 is MGHRA and CDR2 is YSYEKL. Trimming stripped 0 bases from V and 4 bases from J, with 16 bases between.

The gene calls are TRBV10-3 and TRBJ1-2; the D is unclear. The V gene's germline CDR1 is ENHRY and CDR2 SYGVKD. V lost 11 bases and J 6 bases, leaving 16 bases between the germline ends. The CDR3 spans 12 residues. CDR3 bases: TGTGCCTCGGCCCCGGGTAATCATGGCTACACCTTC. Its protein product is CASAPGNHGYTF.